Given below is one T cell receptor beta chain in context. The antigen is unknown. Researchers ran the PCR with 60 Vbeta and 13 Jbeta primers. Original processing notes: As a later analysis found, there were 70 million to 80 million unique TCR beta chains, of which around 9.9 million were shared. The method was immunoSEQ multiplex PCR; TCRdb's version includes in-frame clones alone and lacks a portion of them. That table supplies the V and J calls and clone size; D and trimming were determined from the DNA. In the table there are 65,000 to 100,000 clones, more than 70% of which are singletons. The data originate from a study of cytomegalovirus exposure and HLA in healthy donors. This CDR3 is built from 15 residues. Germline V lookup: CDR1 SGHRS, CDR2 YFSETQ. Trimming shortened V by 0 bases and J by 3 bases, and 13 bases separated the two germline ends. General study points: A later analysis found common viral pathogens apparently linked to several of the most significant clusters. The HLA-A and HLA-B alleles of most subjects were reportedly predicted accurately from TCR beta sequences. According to the study, some 160 TCR beta chains were cytomegalovirus-associated.

Sequencing used PBMCs. This clonotype was sampled from a man aged 35 to 55 in good health and CMV-seronegative. The chain is built from TRBV5-1 and TRBJ2-7, with D tentatively TRBD1 (6 bases). DNA for the CDR3: TGCGCCAGCAGCTTGGATGGGGGCAGAATCTACGAGCAGTACTTC. It translates to CASSLDGGRIYEQYF.